These T cell receptor beta chains were read from a single sample in a study of cytomegalovirus exposure and HLA in healthy donors. Sequencing was performed with immunoSEQ multiplex PCR; in TCRdb, only in-frame clones are kept and a portion is missing. The listing contains 150,000 to 200,000 clones. Material: PBMCs. Every receptor here comes from a woman between 18 and 30 years old in good health and CMV-seropositive. Both conserved end residues are part of each CDR3. A D gene is named only where the DNA matches it firmly.

TRBJ1-2 | - | 17 | TRBV5-4 | TGTGCCAGCAGCCCCGGGAGGTCAGGGCCCTCCTTTCATGGCTACACCTTC | CASSPGRSGPSFHGYTF
TRBJ2-1 | TRBD2 | 18 | TRBV4-1 | TGCGCCAGCAGCCAAGATATTAGCGGGAGTGTTTGGGACAATGAGCAGTTCTTC | CASSQDISGSVWDNEQFF
TRBJ2-1 | TRBD2 | 18 | TRBV9 | TGTGCCAGCAGCCCTCCAGTTGCGACTAGCGGGGGGGGAAATGAGCAGTTCTTC | CASSPPVATSGGGNEQFF
TRBJ1-1 | - | 14 | TRBV6-6 | TGTGCCAGCAGTTACTATTTATCGAACACTGAAGCTTTCTTT | CASSYYLSNTEAFF
TRBJ1-4 | TRBD1 | 14 | TRBV7-2 | TGTGCCAGCAGCCAGACAGGGATGGGTGAAAAACTGTTTTTT | CASSQTGMGEKLFF
TRBJ2-7 | TRBD2 | 16 | TRBV4-1 | TGCGCCAGCAGCCAAGAAACTAGCGGGAACACCTACGAGCAGTACTTC | CASSQETSGNTYEQYF
TRBJ2-7 | - | 15 | TRBV14 | TGTGCCAGCAGCCCCCGGGCGGGGAAGGATTACGAGCAGTACTTC | CASSPRAGKDYEQYF
TRBJ2-3 | TRBD2 | 14 | TRBV6-5 | TGTGCCACCTCGGGACTAGCGGGAGGGGATACGCAGTATTTT | CATSGLAGGDTQYF
TRBJ1-6 | TRBD1 | 14 | TRBV7-2 | TGTGCCAGCAGCTCCGGGACAGGGGATTCACCCCTCCACTTT | CASSSGTGDSPLHF
TRBJ1-6 | - | 16 | TRBV6-5 | TGTGCCAGCAGTTCCCAGAAGACAGTTAGGGTATCACCCCTCCACTTT | CASSSQKTVRVSPLHF
TRBJ1-6 | - | 16 | TRBV7-6 | TGTGCCAGCAGTTCTGGACAGAGCTCCTATAATTCACCCCTCCACTTT | CASSSGQSSYNSPLHF
TRBJ2-3 | TRBD1 | 14 | TRBV7-9 | TGTGCCAGCAGCTTAACAGGGGTATCAGATACGCAGTATTTT | CASSLTGVSDTQYF
TRBJ2-7 | TRBD1 | 12 | TRBV27 | TGTGCCAGCAGGGACAGGGTCCACGAGCAGTACTTC | CASRDRVHEQYF
TRBJ2-1 | TRBD2 | 15 | TRBV12-5 | TGTGCTAGTGGCAATGGACTAGCGGGGCTCAATGAGCAGTTCTTC | CASGNGLAGLNEQFF
TRBJ2-1 | TRBD1 | 16 | TRBV5-1 | TGCGCCAGCAGCTTGGTCGGGACAGGGGTGGGGAATGAGCAGTTCTTC | CASSLVGTGVGNEQFF
TRBJ2-5 | TRBD2 | 14 | TRBV6-1 | TGTGCCAGCAGGCATAGCGGGGGCCAAGAGACCCAGTACTTC | CASRHSGGQETQYF
TRBJ1-2 | - | 13 | TRBV11-2 | TGTGCCAGCAGCTTAGAAGTCTCACGCGGGCGCACCTTC | CASSLEVSRGRTF
TRBJ2-5 | - | 14 | TRBV5-1 | TGCGCCAGCAGCACTACAGGGGGAGGGGAGACCCAGTACTTC | CASSTTGGGETQYF
TRBJ2-5 | TRBD2 | 15 | TRBV5-1 | TGCGCCAGCAGCTCCGGACTAGCGGGAGGGGAGACCCAGTACTTC | CASSSGLAGGETQYF
TRBJ1-1 | - | 16 | TRBV11-3 | TGTGCCAGCAGCTTAGCGGGGGAGGGGAGAAGCACTGAAGCTTTCTTT | CASSLAGEGRSTEAFF
TRBJ2-1 | TRBD2 | 16 | TRBV18 | TGTGCCAGCTCTCCAGGACTAGCGGGAGGGCGAAATGAGCAGTTCTTC | CASSPGLAGGRNEQFF
TRBJ2-3 | - | 15 | TRBV9 | TGTGCCAGCAGCGTAGGAGACGGGGGCACAGATACGCAGTATTTT | CASSVGDGGTDTQYF
TRBJ1-2 | - | 11 | TRBV29-1 | TGCAGCGTTGAAGAGGCCTATGGCTACACCTTC | CSVEEAYGYTF
TRBJ1-3 | - | 16 | TRBV9 | TGTGCCAGCAGCGTAGGGGGCACATACTCTGGAAACACCATATATTTT | CASSVGGTYSGNTIYF
TRBJ2-1 | TRBD2 | 14 | TRBV27 | TGTGCCAGCACCCCCCGGAGCGGGAGACCTGAGCAGTTCTTC | CASTPRSGRPEQFF
TRBJ2-7 | - | 10 | TRBV27 | TGTGCCAGCAGTTGGTACGAGCAGTACTTC | CASSWYEQYF
TRBJ2-7 | TRBD1 | 15 | TRBV4-2 | TGTGCCAGCAGCCAAGTTGACAGGGTGCGTAACGAGCAGTACTTC | CASSQVDRVRNEQYF
TRBJ1-1 | TRBD1 | 15 | TRBV30 | TGTGCCTGGAGTAATTACAGGGGATGGGGCACTGAAGCTTTCTTT | CAWSNYRGWGTEAFF
TRBJ1-5 | - | 15 | TRBV4-2 | TGTGCCAGCAGCCAAGAAGAGACAGCGTGGGGGCCCCAGCATTTT | CASSQEETAWGPQHF
TRBJ1-1 | - | 13 | TRBV19 | TGTGCCAGTAGTATAGATCGAGAAACTGAAGCTTTCTTT | CASSIDRETEAFF
TRBJ1-5 | TRBD1 | 14 | TRBV4-1 | TGCGCCAGCAGCCGGCAGGGGGCCAATCAGCCCCAGCATTTT | CASSRQGANQPQHF
TRBJ2-2 | TRBD2 | 18 | TRBV6-1 | TGTGCCAGCAGTGACCCGGGACTAGCTACCCTGAACACCGGGGAGCTGTTTTTT | CASSDPGLATLNTGELFF
TRBJ2-7 | TRBD2 | 15 | TRBV2 | TGTGCCAGCAGTGGGGGACTAGCGGGAGTCACCGAGCAGTACTTC | CASSGGLAGVTEQYF
TRBJ2-1 | TRBD2 | 16 | TRBV7-3 | TGTGCCAGCAGCTTGGGACTAGCGGTCTCCTACAATGAGCAGTTCTTC | CASSLGLAVSYNEQFF
TRBJ1-5 | TRBD1 | 15 | TRBV5-5 | TGTGCCAGCAGCTTATACGGGACAGGGGATCAGCCCCAGCATTTT | CASSLYGTGDQPQHF
TRBJ2-5 | TRBD2 | 14 | TRBV30 | TGTGCCTGGAGCCCAGCGGGAGGAGGAGAGACCCAGTACTTC | CAWSPAGGGETQYF
TRBJ2-3 | - | 14 | TRBV19 | TGTGCCAGTAGTCTTTACAGGGTGGGAGATACGCAGTATTTT | CASSLYRVGDTQYF
TRBJ2-3 | TRBD1 | 15 | TRBV9 | TGTGCCAGCAGCGTAGCATATGGACAGGGTGGCACGCAGTATTTT | CASSVAYGQGGTQYF
TRBJ2-1 | - | 17 | TRBV30 | TGTGCCTGGAGTATCTCCTCCGCGCCGAGCTCCTACAATGAGCAGTTCTTC | CAWSISSAPSSYNEQFF
TRBJ2-7 | TRBD2 | 15 | TRBV7-2 | TGTGCCAGCAGCTTAGATGCGGGAGAGGGCTCCGAGCAGTACTTC | CASSLDAGEGSEQYF
TRBJ1-2 | - | 13 | TRBV7-9 | TGTGCCAGCAGCTTAGCTCTAAGGGAGGGCTACACCTTC | CASSLALREGYTF
TRBJ1-1 | - | 17 | TRBV10-1 | TGCGCCAGCAGTGAGTTGGACAGCCCGTCTCCGGCCACTGAAGCTTTCTTT | CASSELDSPSPATEAFF
TRBJ1-3 | TRBD1 | 14 | TRBV7-8 | TGTGCCAGCAGCATCGACAGGGTTGGAAACACCATATATTTT | CASSIDRVGNTIYF
TRBJ2-7 | - | 16 | TRBV6-1 | TGTGCCAGCAGTGAAGGAGGCGGGCTCGGATGGGACGAGCAGTACTTC | CASSEGGGLGWDEQYF
TRBJ2-1 | - | 14 | TRBV30 | TGTGCCTGGAGTGTAGGGCGGGGACACAATGAGCAGTTCTTC | CAWSVGRGHNEQFF
TRBJ2-7 | TRBD1 | 16 | TRBV6-6 | TGTGCCGGCAGTCTTTTCTGGACAGGGCAGACCTACGAGCAGTACTTC | CAGSLFWTGQTYEQYF
TRBJ1-1 | - | 14 | TRBV9 | TGTGCCAGCAGCGTGGACAGCTTTTTCACTGAAGCTTTCTTT | CASSVDSFFTEAFF
TRBJ2-1 | TRBD2 | 16 | TRBV18 | TGTGCCAGCTCACCAGAGCGGGAGGCCGACACCCATGAGCAGTTCTTC | CASSPEREADTHEQFF
TRBJ1-4 | TRBD1 | 14 | TRBV7-9 | TGTGCCAGCAGCTTGGGACAGGGTATCGAAAAACTGTTTTTT | CASSLGQGIEKLFF
TRBJ2-3 | TRBD2 | 16 | TRBV19 | TGTGCCAGTAGTAAGGTCGGGGGGGCCATCGCAGATACGCAGTATTTT | CASSKVGGAIADTQYF
TRBJ1-1 | - | 13 | TRBV5-1 | TGCGCCAGCAGCCCAACAGGGAGCCCTGAAGCTTTCTTT | CASSPTGSPEAFF
TRBJ1-1 | TRBD1 | 16 | TRBV7-9 | TGTGCCAGCAGCTTAGCCGAAGGGGGCCGGGACACTGAAGCTTTCTTT | CASSLAEGGRDTEAFF
TRBJ2-7 | TRBD2 | 14 | TRBV6-5 | TGTGCCAGCAGTTATACCGGGGGGAATTACGAGCAGTACTTC | CASSYTGGNYEQYF
TRBJ2-3 | - | 14 | TRBV19 | TGTGCCAGTAGTTTCGAGGGCAGAAGGGATACGCAGTATTTT | CASSFEGRRDTQYF
TRBJ1-1 | TRBD1 | 14 | TRBV7-2 | TGTGCCAGCAGCTTGGACAGGGGGCAGACTGAAGCTTTCTTT | CASSLDRGQTEAFF
TRBJ2-2 | TRBD1 | 17 | TRBV18 | TGTGCCAGCTCACCACCCGGTCAGGGGGCGTTCACCGGGGAGCTGTTTTTT | CASSPPGQGAFTGELFF
TRBJ1-5 | - | 13 | TRBV18 | TGTGCCAGCTCACCCAACCCGGATCAGCCCCAGCATTTT | CASSPNPDQPQHF
TRBJ1-1 | TRBD1 | 15 | TRBV5-1 | TGCGCCAGCAGCTTCGATACAGGGGGCTGGACTGAAGCTTTCTTT | CASSFDTGGWTEAFF
TRBJ1-4 | - | 17 | TRBV11-1 | TGTGCCAGCAGTTCCCAACTCCGGGAGTCAACTAATGAAAAACTGTTTTTT | CASSSQLRESTNEKLFF